One and the same sample provided the 12 T cell receptor beta chains below, sequenced in a study of shared clonotypes between healthy human individuals. Data came from immunoSEQ multiplex PCR; TCRdb stores just in-frame clones and leaves some out. The repertoire holds roughly 2.5 million clones, with around 90% as singletons. The sequenced sample was naive CD4+ T cells sorted from blood. Indicated subset: CD45RA+ positively selected. These receptors were collected from a man aged 18 to 30 in good health.

This clone appeared a single time. J is TRBJ2-2 and V is TRBV7-8, with TRBD2 as a possible D gene (5 bases). Trimming removed 2 bases from V and 0 bases from J, with 10 bases in between. Germline V gene data show CDR1 as SGHVS and CDR2 as FQNEAQ. This CDR3 has 16 residues. In DNA form, the CDR3 reads TGTGCCAGCAGCTTAATAGCGTACGCGAACACCGGGGAGCTGTTTTTT. It translates to CASSLIAYANTGELFF.

This clone has a single count. The chain links TRBV4-1 to TRBJ2-7; 8 bases align to TRBD1. Germline-derived CDR1 and CDR2 are MGHRA and YSYEKL. V was clipped by 3 bases and J by 6 bases; unmatched bases: 7. The CDR3 runs 14 residues. The CDR3 nucleotides are TGCGCCAGCAGCCACCCCGGACAGGGCCCCGAGCAGTACTTC. It codes for CASSHPGQGPEQYF.

This clone came up a few times. V is TRBV10-3 and J is TRBJ1-4; D is uncertain. V was clipped by 0 bases and J by 5 bases, with 10 bases between them. This CDR3 has 15 amino acids. Germline V gene lookup returns CDR1 ENHRY and CDR2 SYGVKD. CDR3 in DNA: TGTGCCATCAGTGAGTCGAGTCTTGAGAATGAAAAACTGTTTTTT. It is translated as CAISESSLENEKLFF.

The CDR3 DNA reads TGTGCCAGCAGCTCGGCGCCGGGACAGGGGAACAATGAGCAGTTCTTC. Its translation: CASSSAPGQGNNEQFF. The chain is built from TRBV5-4 and TRBJ2-1; TRBD1 matches at 10 bases. The CDR3 totals 16 residues. V shed 3 bases, J shed 5 bases, and the junction held 8 bases outside the gene matches. CDR1 SGHNT and CDR2 YYREEE come from the germline V gene (reference sequence). The variable domain in full, completed from reference TRBV5-4 and TRBJ2-1, reads ETGVTQSPTHLIKTRGQQVTLRCSSQSGHNTVSWYQQALGQGPQFIFQYYREEENGRGNFPPRFSGLQFPNYSSELNVNALELDDSALYLCASSSAPGQGNNEQFFGPGTRLTVL.

This rearrangement joins TRBV10-3 to TRBJ2-3; TRBD2 might be the D (5 bases). Trimming took off 2 bases at V and 0 bases at J, with 9 bases between the two ends. The CDR3 sequence is 15 residues long. Germline V gene lookup returns CDR1 ENHRY and CDR2 SYGVKD. In DNA, the CDR3 is TGTGCCATCAGTGAGGCCACGGGGAGCACAGATACGCAGTATTTT. Amino acid sequence: CAISEATGSTDTQYF.

The genes are TRBV5-4 and TRBJ2-7; D is perhaps TRBD2 (6 bases). Per germline, CDR1 SGHNT and CDR2 YYREEE (reference sequence). Trimming took off 1 base at V and 2 bases at J, with 16 bases between the two ends. The CDR3 runs to 16 residues. CDR3 nucleotide sequence: TGTGCCAGCAGCTTGCCTGGGGGGTTGGGGACCTACGAGCAGTACTTC. Translated: CASSLPGGLGTYEQYF.

This chain uses TRBV5-1 with TRBJ2-1; 7 bases fit TRBD2. Germline CDR1 and CDR2: SGHRS and YFSETQ. The CDR3 has 15 residues. Germline trimming cut 4 bases from V and 7 bases from J; bases unmatched to any gene: 11. The CDR3 region is CASSPPTGEGNEQFF. The CDR3 DNA follows: TGCGCCAGCAGCCCCCCCACGGGGGAGGGAAATGAGCAGTTCTTC.

The chain has TRBV7-9 and TRBJ1-1; D unresolved. This CDR3 is built from 11 residues. The germline CDR1 and CDR2 sequences are SEHNR and FQNEAQ (reference sequence). The V end was cut by 2 bases, the J end by 6 bases, with 4 bases between. The CDR3 DNA sequence: TGTGCCAGCAGCTTATCTTCTGAAGCTTTCTTT. Translation: CASSLSSEAFF.

The chain's CDR3 is CASSQDEGSWTSYNEQFF. CDR3 nucleotide sequence: TGTGCCAGCAGCCAAGATGAGGGCAGTTGGACTAGCTACAATGAGCAGTTCTTC. J is TRBJ2-1 and V is TRBV4-2, with 7 bases that match TRBD2. The ends lost 0 bases at V and 3 bases at J; junction bases unmatched: 11. This CDR3 has 18 residues. The germline V gene encodes CDR1 LGHNA and CDR2 YNFKEQ.

The chain uses TRBV6-5 and TRBJ2-3; 9 bases line up with TRBD1. Germline V gene data show CDR1 as MNHEY and CDR2 as SVGAGI. The V segment lost 4 bases and the J segment 6 bases; nucleotides outside the gene matches: 5. The CDR3 totals 14 residues. The CDR3 loop reads CASSSGQGLDTQYF. CDR3 bases: TGTGCCAGCAGTTCGGGACAGGGTCTCGATACGCAGTATTTT.

The chain couples TRBV5-1 to TRBJ2-7; 10 nucleotides match TRBD2. CDR3 size: 14 residues. The V gene end was trimmed by 7 bases and the J gene end by 4 bases; junction bases not matched to a gene: 8. Germline lookup yields CDR1 SGHRS and CDR2 YFSETQ. CDR3 DNA sequence: TGCGCCAGCGAATCTAGCGGGAGTGGTTACGAGCAGTACTTC. Its translation is CASESSGSGYEQYF.

The chain combines TRBV27 with TRBJ2-1; the D is unclear. The V end lost 8 bases, the J end lost 8 bases, and 19 bases lay between the germline ends. Germline loops: CDR1 MNHEY, CDR2 SMNVEV (reference sequence). This CDR3 is 14 amino acids long. CDR3 nucleotides: TGTGCCAGCGCCCCCGCAGGTGCGGTGGATGAGCAGTTCTTC. It yields the protein CASAPAGAVDEQFF.